This passage covers 31 T cell receptor beta chains from one sample sequenced in a study of blood T cell repertoires in COVID-19. Only in-frame clones appear in the TCRdb table, and some are missing; sequencing was by immunoSEQ multiplex PCR. The sample contains about 24,000 clones, roughly 88% of which appear only once. Sequenced: peripheral blood. Every receptor here comes from a human donor with active COVID-19. The donor label of this sample is uncertain.

This clone has a single count. This chain joins TRBV15 and TRBJ2-5; D is unresolved. The CDR3 covers 13 residues. CDR1 is LNHNV and CDR2 is YYDKDF in the germline V gene (reference sequence). With 0 bases removed from V and 5 bases from J, the gap between germline ends came to 7 bases. The CDR3: CATSRDFEETQYF. CDR3 bases: TGTGCCACCAGCAGAGATTTTGAGGAGACCCAGTACTTC. Combining the CDR3 with reference TRBV15 and TRBJ2-5 gives the whole variable domain DAMVIQNPRYQVTQFGKPVTLSCSQTLNHNVMYWYQQKSSQAPKLLFHYYDKDFNNEADTPDNFQSRRPNTSFCFLDIRSPGLGDTAMYLCATSRDFEETQYFGPGTRLLVL.

This sequence joins TRBV11-2 and TRBJ2-6; 12 positions agree with TRBD1. Trimming cost V 5 bases and J 4 bases; bases outside gene matches: 6. CDR3 length: 17 residues. CDR1 and CDR2 (germline): SGHAT, FQNNGV. In DNA, the CDR3 is TGTGCCAGCAGCCCCCGGGACAGGGGGCCCGGGGCCAACGTCCTGACTTTC. This translates into CASSPRDRGPGANVLTF.

The V call is TRBV5-8, the J call TRBJ2-2; maybe TRBD2 (5 bases). Germline V CDR1 and CDR2: SGHTS, YDEGEE. The V and J ends lost 1 base and 4 bases respectively, with 11 bases between them. The CDR3 extends over 15 amino acids. The CDR3 bases are TGTGCCAGCAGCTTGTCGGGGAGCTTCACCGGGGAGCTGTTTTTT. Translation: CASSLSGSFTGELFF.

The rearrangement joins TRBV3-1 (or the pseudogene TRBV3-2) to TRBJ2-3, with unresolved D. The CDR3 sequence is 14 residues long. V lost 1 base and J lost 3, with 8 bases in between. Germline lookup yields CDR1 LGHDT and CDR2 YNNKEL (reference sequence). This chain's CDR3 is CASSQGGLTDTQYF. For the CDR3, the DNA is TGTGCCAGCAGCCAAGGAGGTCTAACAGATACGCAGTATTTT.

The V gene is TRBV27, the J gene TRBJ1-5; D might be TRBD1 (6 bases). Between the trimmed V and J ends, which lost 5 bases and 4 bases, there was a span of 12 bases. The CDR3 loop spans 14 amino acids. CDR1 is MNHEY and CDR2 is SMNVEV in the germline V gene (reference sequence). The CDR3, as DNA: TGTGCCAGCAGTACGCTGGGGACAAATCAGCCCCAGCATTTT. This encodes CASSTLGTNQPQHF.

The chain carries TRBV4-1 and TRBJ1-4, with TRBD1 as a possible D gene (6 bases). The germline gives CDR1 MGHRA, CDR2 YSYEKL. The CDR3 is 17 amino acids. With 0 bases removed from V and 0 bases from J, the gap between germline ends came to 11 bases. This chain's CDR3 is CASSQDQGYTTNEKLFF. CDR3 nucleotide sequence: TGCGCCAGCAGCCAAGATCAGGGGTACACAACTAATGAAAAACTGTTTTTT.

The chain is built from TRBV10-3 and TRBJ1-5; D is ambiguous. Germline loops: CDR1 ENHRY, CDR2 SYGVKD. The V end was cut by 4 bases, the J end by 4 bases, with 11 bases between. The CDR3 has 14 amino acids. CDR3 residues: CAISAQDTNQPQHF. The CDR3 bases are TGTGCCATCAGTGCGCAGGATACTAATCAGCCCCAGCATTTT.

V is TRBV6-4 and J is TRBJ2-7, with 9 positions matching TRBD2. The junction had 11 bases not matched to a gene; V was cut back by 4 bases and J by 1 base. This CDR3 contains 17 residues. Germline assignment: CDR1 MRHNA and CDR2 SNTAGT. CDR3 bases: TGTGCCAGCAGTGCCCCGGGGCGGGAGGGCCCTTCCTACGAGCAGTACTTC. Translation gives CASSAPGREGPSYEQYF.

The rearrangement joins TRBV12-3 or TRBV12-4 to TRBJ2-3, with TRBD1 identical over 9 bases. After removal of 6 bases from V and 9 bases from J, the junction contained 4 bases not matched to a gene. The CDR3 is made up of 12 amino acids. The CDR3 loop reads CASRGDRATQYF. The CDR3 bases are TGTGCCAGCAGAGGGGACAGGGCAACGCAGTATTTT.

This clone was counted between two and nine times. The chain links TRBV12-3 or TRBV12-4 to TRBJ2-1; no definite D call. The CDR3 runs to 13 residues. V dropped 5 bases and J dropped 10 bases, with 15 bases sitting between them. CDR3 DNA: TGTGCCAGCAGTCCCGGTGACTTCGGAGAGCAGTTCTTC. This encodes CASSPGDFGEQFF.

The gene calls are TRBV27 and TRBJ2-5; 9 nucleotides align to TRBD2. This CDR3 comprises 15 residues. Per the germline V gene, CDR1 is MNHEY and CDR2 is SMNVEV (reference sequence). V trimming: 8 bases; J trimming: 1 base; junction bases outside the gene matches: 8. CDR3 sequence (DNA): TGTGCCAGCGGGATAGCGGGAGATGGCCAAGAGACCCAGTACTTC. It is translated as CASGIAGDGQETQYF.

The rearrangement links TRBV24-1 to TRBJ2-3, with D maybe TRBD1 (5 bases). Germline CDR1 and CDR2: KGHDR and SFDVKD. V shed 4 bases and J shed 6 bases, with 13 bases lying between them. This CDR3 is 14 amino acids long. The CDR3 reads CATSDPQGLDTQYF. DNA of the CDR3: TGTGCCACCAGTGACCCTCAGGGATTGGATACGCAGTATTTT.

The V and J genes are TRBV19 and TRBJ2-3; 8 positions agree with TRBD1. Germline assignment: CDR1 LNHDA and CDR2 SQIVND (reference sequence). V lost 1 base and J lost 8; bases outside the gene matches: 11. This CDR3 comprises 16 residues. As DNA, the CDR3 is TGTGCCAGTAGTATAGGGGGACAGGTGGCAGTCGGTACGCAGTATTTT. It is translated as CASSIGGQVAVGTQYF.

V is TRBV25-1 and J is TRBJ2-3, with 7 nucleotides matching TRBD2. Germline V CDR1 and CDR2: MGHDK, SYGVNS. This CDR3 comprises 17 residues. The trim removed 1 base at V and 2 bases at J, leaving 9 bases unmatched. The CDR3 loop is CASSEWETSSSTDTQYF. Here the CDR3 DNA reads TGTGCCAGCAGTGAATGGGAGACTAGCTCCTCCACAGATACGCAGTATTTT.

V usage is TRBV2 and J usage is TRBJ2-7; the match to TRBD1 covers 9 bases. Germline V CDR1 and CDR2: SNHLY, FYNNEI. With V trimmed by 7 bases and J by 5 bases, 3 bases remained unmatched. The length of the CDR3 is 12 residues. CDR3 region: CASNRGRHEQYF. The CDR3 DNA reads as TGTGCCAGCAACAGGGGGCGGCACGAGCAGTACTTC. The whole variable domain, filled in from reference TRBV2 and TRBJ2-7, reads EPEVTQTPSHQVTQMGQEVILRCVPISNHLYFYWYRQILGQKVEFLVSFYNNEISEKSEIFDDQFSVERPDGSNFTLKIRSTKLEDSAMYFCASNRGRHEQYFGPGTRLTVT.

The V and J genes are TRBV3-1 (or the pseudogene TRBV3-2) and TRBJ2-7, with D possibly being TRBD2 (7 bases). Per the germline V gene, CDR1 is LGHDT and CDR2 is YNNKEL (reference sequence). V was shortened by 0 bases and J by 6 bases, with 18 bases between the two germline ends. This CDR3 contains 16 residues. CDR3 loop: CASSQDPGGGRGEQYF. CDR3 nucleotide sequence: TGTGCCAGCAGCCAAGATCCCGGCGGGGGCCGGGGCGAGCAGTACTTC.

This CDR3 reads CASSPSSYEQYF. The CDR3 bases are TGTGCCAGCAGCCCTAGCTCCTACGAGCAGTACTTC. V is TRBV3-1 (or the pseudogene TRBV3-2) and J is TRBJ2-7; D unresolved. The ends were cut back, 4 bases at V and 0 bases at J, with 4 bases in the middle. Germline V lookup: CDR1 LGHDT, CDR2 YNNKEL (reference sequence). This CDR3 is 12 amino acids long.

The chain carries TRBV29-1 and TRBJ2-1; D is possibly TRBD2 (6 bases). The length of the CDR3 is 11 residues. Germline V gives CDR1 SQVTM, CDR2 ANQGSEA. V dropped 5 bases and J dropped 10 bases, with 12 bases sitting between them. CDR3 amino acids: CSVRDWGEQFF. The CDR3 region has the DNA TGCAGCGTTCGGGACTGGGGGGAGCAGTTCTTC.

J is TRBJ1-3 and V is TRBV9; a weak D match, TRBD1 (6 bases). V was clipped by 3 bases and J by 1 base, with 8 bases between them. The length of the CDR3 is 14 residues. Germline-derived CDR1 and CDR2 are SGDLS and YYNGEE. The CDR3 DNA reads as TGTGCCAGCAGCGCGACAGGTTCTGGAAACACCATATATTTT. Its translation: CASSATGSGNTIYF.

The V call is TRBV3-1 (or the pseudogene TRBV3-2), the J call TRBJ2-5; TRBD2 matches 9 bases. The CDR3 sequence is 16 residues long. From germline, CDR1 is LGHDT and CDR2 YNNKEL (reference sequence). J was trimmed by 2 bases and V by 1 base; bases with no gene match: 5. CDR3 amino acids: CASSQAFAGGQETQYF. DNA of the CDR3: TGTGCCAGCAGCCAAGCCTTCGCGGGGGGGCAAGAGACCCAGTACTTC.

V gene TRBV24-1 combines with J gene TRBJ2-4; D is unresolved. V was shortened by 2 bases and J by 0 bases, with 7 bases between the two germline ends. Germline lookup yields CDR1 KGHDR and CDR2 SFDVKD. The CDR3 loop spans 15 amino acids. CDR3 sequence reads: CATSDSELAKNIQYF. CDR3 nucleotide sequence: TGTGCCACCAGTGATTCCGAGTTAGCCAAAAACATTCAGTACTTC.

The CDR3 loop is CASSLAGVQDEQFF. CDR3 in DNA: TGTGCCAGTAGTCTGGCGGGAGTTCAGGATGAGCAGTTCTTC. The chain uses TRBV19 and TRBJ2-1; TRBD2 matches 7 bases. With V trimmed by 5 bases and J by 8 bases, 9 bases remained unmatched. Germline V CDR1 and CDR2: LNHDA, SQIVND (reference sequence). The CDR3 runs to 14 residues.

This chain uses TRBV19 with TRBJ2-2, with TRBD1 identical over 8 bases. This CDR3 contains 14 residues. V gave up 7 bases and J gave up 5 bases; unmatched junction bases: 6. Per the germline V gene, CDR1 is LNHDA and CDR2 is SQIVND (reference sequence). The CDR3, as DNA: TGTGCCAGTATCAGGACAGGGAGGACCGGGGAGCTGTTTTTT. Its protein is CASIRTGRTGELFF. Together with reference TRBV19 and TRBJ2-2, the CDR3 gives the full variable domain: DGGITQSPKYLFRKEGQNVTLSCEQNLNHDAMYWYRQDPGQGLRLIYYSQIVNDFQKGDIAEGYSVSREKKESFPLTVTSAQKNPTAFYLCASIRTGRTGELFFGEGSRLTVL.

On this clone: Other nucleotide sequences in the sample specify the same CDR3. This chain links TRBV19 with TRBJ2-1; 13 positions agree with TRBD2. The ends lost 6 bases at V and 3 bases at J; junction bases unmatched: 2. CDR1 is LNHDA and CDR2 is SQIVND in the germline V gene (reference sequence). The CDR3 extends over 15 amino acids. Here the CDR3 reads CASSRTSGSYNEQFF. The DNA of the CDR3 is TGTGCCAGTAGCAGGACTAGCGGGAGCTACAATGAGCAGTTCTTC. The whole variable domain, filled in from reference TRBV19 and TRBJ2-1, reads DGGITQSPKYLFRKEGQNVTLSCEQNLNHDAMYWYRQDPGQGLRLIYYSQIVNDFQKGDIAEGYSVSREKKESFPLTVTSAQKNPTAFYLCASSRTSGSYNEQFFGPGTRLTVL.

In its sample, this clone was seen once. The chain employs TRBV5-1 and TRBJ1-1, with 8 nucleotides matching TRBD1. This CDR3 has 14 amino acids. The V segment lost 2 bases and the J segment 4 bases; nucleotides outside the gene matches: 4. The V gene's germline CDR1 is SGHRS and CDR2 YFSETQ. CDR3: CASSFQGAPTEAFF. In nucleotides, the CDR3 is TGCGCCAGCAGCTTCCAGGGGGCGCCCACTGAAGCTTTCTTT. The whole variable domain, filled in from reference TRBV5-1 and TRBJ1-1, reads KAGVTQTPRYLIKTRGQQVTLSCSPISGHRSVSWYQQTPGQGLQFLFEYFSETQRNKGNFPGRFSGRQFSNSRSEMNVSTLELGDSALYLCASSFQGAPTEAFFGQGTRLTVV.

The chain combines TRBV9 with TRBJ1-6, with 7 nucleotides matching TRBD1. V shed 4 bases, J shed 3 bases, and the junction held 7 bases outside the gene matches. The V gene's germline CDR1 is SGDLS and CDR2 YYNGEE. The CDR3 has 16 amino acids. CDR3: CASSPDRDFYNSPLHF. CDR3 in DNA: TGTGCCAGCAGCCCCGACAGGGACTTCTATAATTCACCCCTCCACTTT.

The CDR3, as DNA: TGTGCCAGCAGTGTTCGCGGGGGGGCCCCCGGGGAGCTGTTTTTT. Translated: CASSVRGGAPGELFF. This chain uses TRBV6-4 with TRBJ2-2; 9 bases are shared with TRBD2. Germline V CDR1 and CDR2: MRHNA, SNTAGT. CDR3 length: 15 residues. V shed 4 bases and J 6 bases; nucleotides not matched to a gene: 6.

The V and J genes are TRBV7-3 and TRBJ1-6; perhaps TRBD1 as D (6 bases). The germline V gene has CDR1 SGHTA and CDR2 FQGTGA. The ends were cut back, 3 bases at V and 10 bases at J, with 13 bases in the middle. The CDR3 covers 14 residues. The CDR3 here is CASSLAGAESPLHF. In nucleotides, the CDR3 is TGTGCCAGCAGCTTGGCGGGGGCTGAGTCACCCCTCCACTTT.

The chain combines TRBV5-1 with TRBJ1-2, with D perhaps matching TRBD1 (5 bases). There are 14 residues in the CDR3. With 6 bases removed from V and 3 bases from J, the gap between germline ends came to 15 bases. The germline V gene has CDR1 SGHRS and CDR2 YFSETQ. CDR3 amino acids: CASTREGSDYGYTF. For the CDR3, the DNA is TGCGCCAGCACCCGGGAGGGGAGTGACTATGGCTACACCTTC.

The chain employs TRBV6-6 and TRBJ2-3, with a tentative D call TRBD2 (7 bases). The CDR3 sequence is 15 residues long. The V gene's germline CDR1 is MNHNY and CDR2 SVGAGI (reference sequence). V shed 7 bases and J shed 5 bases, with 19 bases lying between them. The CDR3 nucleotides read TGTGCCAGCACCATTGGCCGGGGGGCCGGAGATACGCAGTATTTT. It codes for CASTIGRGAGDTQYF.

In this sample, this clone turned up a few times. CDR3 residues: CASSPSATNEKLFF. CDR3 coding DNA: TGTGCCAGCTCACCTTCTGCAACTAATGAAAAACTGTTTTTT. The V call is TRBV18, the J call TRBJ1-4, with D hard to call. In germline, CDR1 is KGHSH, CDR2 LQKENI. This CDR3 has 14 residues. The ends were cut back, 3 bases at V and 0 bases at J, with 5 bases in the middle. Based on the CDR3 plus reference TRBV18 and TRBJ1-4, the full variable domain is NAGVMQNPRHLVRRRGQEARLRCSPMKGHSHVYWYRQLPEEGLKFMVYLQKENIIDESGMPKERFSAEFPKEGPSILRIQQVVRGDSAAYFCASSPSATNEKLFFGSGTQLSVL.